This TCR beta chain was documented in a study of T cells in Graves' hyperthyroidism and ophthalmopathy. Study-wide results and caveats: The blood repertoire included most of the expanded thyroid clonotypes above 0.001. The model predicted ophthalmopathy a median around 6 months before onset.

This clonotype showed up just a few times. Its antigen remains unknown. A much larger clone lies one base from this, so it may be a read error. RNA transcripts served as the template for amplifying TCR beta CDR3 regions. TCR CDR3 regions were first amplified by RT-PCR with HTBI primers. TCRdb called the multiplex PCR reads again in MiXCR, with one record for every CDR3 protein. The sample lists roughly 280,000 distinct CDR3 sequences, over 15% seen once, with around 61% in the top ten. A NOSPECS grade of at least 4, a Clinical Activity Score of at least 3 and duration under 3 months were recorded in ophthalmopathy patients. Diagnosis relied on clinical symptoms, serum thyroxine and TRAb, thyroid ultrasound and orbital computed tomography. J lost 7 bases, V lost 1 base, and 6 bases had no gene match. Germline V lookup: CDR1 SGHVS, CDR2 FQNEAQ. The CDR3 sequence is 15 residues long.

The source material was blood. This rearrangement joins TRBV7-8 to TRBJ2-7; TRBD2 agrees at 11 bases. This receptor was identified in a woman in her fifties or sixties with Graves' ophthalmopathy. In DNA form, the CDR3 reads TGTGCCAGCAGCTTAGTAGCGGGGGGGAGACGTGAGCAGTACTTC. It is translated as CASSLVAGGRREQYF.